This T cell receptor (beta chain) appears in the sequencing data of a study of blood T cells in healthy people across ages. Study findings and constraints: Unsorted PBMCs prevented conclusive naive versus antigen-experienced comparison. The study found more naive CD4+ cells and higher diversity in long-lived than aged donors.

The CDR3 covers 14 residues. V lost 6 bases and J 2 bases, leaving 14 bases between the germline ends. Germline values: CDR1 SGDLS, CDR2 YYNGEE. Every sample gave at least 5.5 micrograms of total RNA when it was extracted. A second PCR, run for roughly 7 to 11 cycles, used a sample-barcoded 5' primer plus a J-beta primer mix. Carrying 12 random nucleotides, a template-switch adaptor labeled each individual cDNA molecule. Using its own MiXCR run on the 5' RACE reads, TCRdb lists one record per CDR3 protein. This sample has nearly 800,000 distinct CDR3 sequences, with roughly 56% found just once. About this clonotype itself: Antigen unknown.

The source material was blood. The TCR comes from a man aged 40-50 years in good health. The V and J genes are TRBV9 and TRBJ1-2, with D possibly TRBD1 on 5 matching bases. The CDR3 loop reads CASMGKRGNYGYTF. The DNA for the CDR3 is TGTGCCAGCATGGGGAAGCGGGGGAACTATGGCTACACCTTC.